One and the same sample provided the 12 T cell receptor beta chains below, sequenced in a study of T cell clones after liver transplantation. Method: immunoSEQ multiplex PCR; TCRdb's copy keeps in-frame clones and lacks some. Here the sample spans about 53,000 clones, roughly 83% being singletons. This material consisted of CD4+ T cells from blood, taken before liver transplant. The receptors were gathered from a human donor who received a liver transplant.

The J gene is TRBJ2-3, the V gene TRBV7-6; 8 bases are shared with TRBD1. V was pared by 3 bases and J by 5 bases, with 7 bases of the junction left unmatched. This CDR3 region has 15 residues. Per germline, CDR1 SGHVS and CDR2 FNYEAQ. DNA of the CDR3: TGTGCCAGCAGCTTTTTACGCAGGGGGCGAGATACGCAGTATTTT. This gives the protein CASSFLRRGRDTQYF.

This chain uses TRBV27 with TRBJ2-7, with D possibly matching TRBD1 (6 bases). The CDR3 is 15 amino acids. V lost 2 bases and J lost 9, with 20 bases in between. From germline, CDR1 is MNHEY and CDR2 SMNVEV (reference sequence). CDR3 in amino acids: CASSLIAEGVAGQYF. The CDR3 bases are TGTGCCAGCAGTTTAATTGCCGAGGGGGTGGCGGGGCAGTACTTC.

The chain is built from TRBV5-1 and TRBJ2-5, with D unresolved. The germline V gene has CDR1 SGHRS and CDR2 YFSETQ. CDR3 length: 12 amino acids. V lost 4 bases and J lost 3, with 7 bases in between. CDR3 amino acids: CASSLIKETQYF. DNA for the CDR3: TGCGCCAGCAGCCTGATTAAAGAGACCCAGTACTTC.

This clone was detected a few times. The chain uses TRBV7-3 and TRBJ1-6, with D maybe TRBD1 (6 bases). The germline V gene encodes CDR1 SGHTA and CDR2 FQGTGA. The CDR3 is made up of 14 amino acids. V was trimmed by 2 bases and J by 7 bases, leaving 9 bases between them. The CDR3 DNA is TGTGCCAGCAGCTTACAGGGGACGAATTCACCCCTCCACTTT. Protein product: CASSLQGTNSPLHF.

The V and J genes are TRBV27 and TRBJ2-7; D possibly corresponds to TRBD1 (7 bases). Germline CDR1 and CDR2: MNHEY and SMNVEV (reference sequence). There are 14 residues in the CDR3. Trimming pared 2 bases from V and 6 bases from J, leaving 14 bases between. The CDR3 loop is CASSLQGGGLEQYF. In nucleotides, the CDR3 is TGTGCCAGCAGTTTACAGGGGGGTGGACTCGAGCAGTACTTC.

The V call is TRBV25-1, the J call TRBJ2-7; 11 nucleotides agree with TRBD1. J gave up 3 bases and V 3 bases, and 4 bases lay outside the gene matches. The CDR3 has 15 amino acids. The germline gives CDR1 MGHDK, CDR2 SYGVNS. CDR3: CASSEGGQGDYEQYF. DNA of the CDR3: TGTGCCAGCAGTGAGGGGGGACAGGGGGACTACGAGCAGTACTTC.

V and J are TRBV5-1 and TRBJ2-3; 7 bases align to TRBD1. The V segment lost 0 bases and the J segment 2 bases; nucleotides outside the gene matches: 6. Germline CDR1 SGHRS, CDR2 YFSETQ. The CDR3 extends over 16 amino acids. The CDR3 protein is CASSLEGGQSTDTQYF. The CDR3 DNA sequence: TGCGCCAGCAGCTTGGAAGGGGGACAGTCCACAGATACGCAGTATTTT.

Comments on this clone: Within the sample, other DNA sequences also encode this same CDR3. The V call is TRBV5-4, the J call TRBJ2-1; 10 positions match TRBD1. Looked up from germline, CDR1 is SGHNT and CDR2 is YYREEE (reference sequence). The CDR3 length is 15 residues. V gave up 0 bases and J gave up 4 bases; unmatched junction bases: 1. Here the CDR3 reads CASSLGTGGYNEQFF. CDR3 in DNA: TGTGCCAGCAGCTTGGGGACAGGGGGTTACAATGAGCAGTTCTTC.

This sequence joins TRBV7-2 and TRBJ2-3; D is uncertain. Per germline, CDR1 SGHTA and CDR2 FQGNSA. The CDR3 is 14 amino acids. The V gene lost 5 bases and the J gene lost 6 bases, with 15 bases spanning the gap. CDR3 coding DNA: TGTGCCAGCAGCATGGACCAGGCGTCTGATACGCAGTATTTT. Its protein is CASSMDQASDTQYF.

The V call is TRBV9, the J call TRBJ2-1; perhaps TRBD1 as D (6 bases). The germline V gene encodes CDR1 SGDLS and CDR2 YYNGEE. V lost 0 bases and J lost 4, with 11 bases in between. The CDR3 contains 15 residues. CDR3 residues: CASSVDQGLYNEQFF. The CDR3 nucleotides are TGTGCCAGCAGCGTAGACCAGGGGCTGTACAATGAGCAGTTCTTC. Looking up the rest from reference TRBV9 and TRBJ2-1 gives the full variable domain: DSGVTQTPKHLITATGQRVTLRCSPRSGDLSVYWYQQSLDQGLQFLIQYYNGEERAKGNILERFSAQQFPDLHSELNLSSLELGDSALYFCASSVDQGLYNEQFFGPGTRLTVL.

The gene calls are TRBV5-8 and TRBJ1-5; D is possibly TRBD1 (6 bases). CDR1 SGHTS and CDR2 YDEGEE come from the germline V gene. Trimming took 3 bases from V and 4 from J, leaving 14 bases between them. The CDR3 has 15 residues. The CDR3 bases are TGTGCCAGCAGCTCGGGCCGGGGGCCTAATCAGCCCCAGCATTTT. Protein product: CASSSGRGPNQPQHF.

This chain links TRBV5-4 with TRBJ2-7; unclear D gene. Trimming left V 3 bases short and J 0 bases short, with 4 bases between. This CDR3 is 12 amino acids long. Germline CDR1 is SGHNT and CDR2 is YYREEE (reference sequence). This CDR3 reads CASSYDSYEQYF. Here the CDR3 DNA reads TGTGCCAGCAGCTACGACTCCTACGAGCAGTACTTC. The variable domain in full, with the rest retrieved from reference TRBV5-4 and TRBJ2-7, is ETGVTQSPTHLIKTRGQQVTLRCSSQSGHNTVSWYQQALGQGPQFIFQYYREEENGRGNFPPRFSGLQFPNYSSELNVNALELDDSALYLCASSYDSYEQYFGPGTRLTVT.